This T cell receptor beta chain came from a study of shared clonotypes between healthy human individuals. Study-wide background: Per donor, three plates held CD4 naive cells, three held CD4 memory, two held CD8 naive and one held CD8 memory.

Genomic DNA from each subset was divided evenly over several immunoSEQ plates. Sequencing used immunoSEQ multiplex PCR; TCRdb keeps in-frame clones, though not all of them. The data contain roughly 2 million clones, about 94% of them seen just once; the ten biggest clones take up around 0.13%. V lost 4 bases and J 4 bases, leaving 17 bases between the germline ends. CDR1 is LGHNA and CDR2 is YSLEER in the germline V gene. The CDR3 is made up of 15 amino acids. Material for sequencing was naive CD4+ T cells sorted from blood. Subset here: CD45RA+ positively selected. The V gene is TRBV4-3, the J gene TRBJ2-7; D may correspond to TRBD1 or TRBD2 (6 bases each). This TCR was recovered from a man aged 18 to 35 in good health. CDR3 sequence (DNA): TGCGCCAGCAGCCCACAAGATTCGGGGGCGTACGAGCAGTACTTC. It yields the protein CASSPQDSGAYEQYF.